This record covers a single T cell receptor beta chain. Its antigen is undetermined. These data belong to a study of cytomegalovirus exposure and HLA in healthy donors. The PCR employed 60 Vbeta primers together with 13 Jbeta primers. Sequencing was performed with immunoSEQ multiplex PCR; in TCRdb, only in-frame clones are kept and a portion is missing. The sample lists a few hundred thousand clones, about 74% occurring once. Study results and limitations: Researchers reported in a later analysis that a missense DCLRE1C variant was tied to TCR beta V- and J-gene trimming. Reports indicate that TCR beta sequences accurately predicted the HLA-A and HLA-B alleles of most subjects.

Germline V gives CDR1 MNHEY, CDR2 SVGAGI. The V and J ends lost 6 bases and 6 bases, in that order; junction bases with no gene match: 10. The CDR3 is made up of 14 amino acids. This chain uses TRBV6-5 with TRBJ1-2; TRBD1 matches at 7 bases. Sequenced sample: PBMCs. The TCR originated in a woman aged 30 to 39 in good health and CMV-seronegative. The CDR3 nucleotides are TGTGCCAGCAGATACCCCAGACAGGGTGATGGCTACACCTTC. It is translated as CASRYPRQGDGYTF.